The TCR beta chain under discussion was sequenced for a study of blood T cell repertoires in COVID-19. Study details: Samples came from the United States, Italy and Spain, spanning acute and convalescent COVID-19. PBMCs, B-cell-depleted T cells, or T cells provided the cDNA or gDNA that made up the material.

The CDR3 length is 15 residues. V was shortened by 2 bases and J by 5 bases, with 15 bases between the two germline ends. CDR1 and CDR2 (germline): MNHNS, SASEGT. Sequenced by immunoSEQ multiplex PCR; TCRdb stores in-frame clones only, minus some. This table holds approximately 250,000 clones, around four fifths found once. V usage is TRBV6-1 and J usage is TRBJ1-2, with D uncertain. The sequenced sample was peripheral blood. The receptor was isolated from an older woman with active or convalescent COVID-19. In DNA, the CDR3 is TGTGCCAGCAGTGAAAATCCCATCCAGGCTTATGGCTACACCTTC. Amino acid sequence: CASSENPIQAYGYTF.